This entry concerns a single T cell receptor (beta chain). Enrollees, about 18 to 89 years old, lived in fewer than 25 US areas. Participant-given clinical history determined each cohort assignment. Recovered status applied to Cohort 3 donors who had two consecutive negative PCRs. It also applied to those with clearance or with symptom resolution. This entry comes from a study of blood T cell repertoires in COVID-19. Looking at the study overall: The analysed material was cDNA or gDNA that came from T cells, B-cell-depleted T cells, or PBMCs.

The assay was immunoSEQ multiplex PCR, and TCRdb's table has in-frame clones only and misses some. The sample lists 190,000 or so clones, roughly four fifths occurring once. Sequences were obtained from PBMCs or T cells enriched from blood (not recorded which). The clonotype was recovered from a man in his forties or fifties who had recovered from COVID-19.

The CDR3 protein is CASSLGPGTSGSAGNEQFF. The DNA of the CDR3 is TGTGCCAGCAGCTTGGGTCCCGGGACTAGCGGGAGCGCTGGGAATGAGCAGTTCTTC. The chain couples TRBV5-8 to TRBJ2-1; 14 nucleotides line up with TRBD2. V shed 0 bases and J 7 bases; nucleotides not matched to a gene: 12. CDR1 and CDR2 (germline): SGHTS, YDEGEE. This CDR3 contains 19 residues.